This record covers a single TCR beta chain. Its antigen is still unknown. A single base separates this from a much larger clone, so it may be a read error. Lacking the conserved final phenylalanine or tryptophan, this CDR3 likely reflects a read error. Unique molecular identifiers had been added to the TCR beta cDNA libraries. MiXCR, applied by TCRdb to the PCR reads, yields one record per CDR3 protein. The sample lists 750,000 to 900,000 distinct CDR3 sequences; around 45% were seen once. Per germline, CDR1 SQVTM and CDR2 ANQGSEA. The CDR3 runs 12 residues. The data were taken from a study of post-analysis software for immune sequencing data. Study-wide results and limits: Four or five TRBV segments were more frequent in patients than controls; TRBV5-6, TRBV5-1 and TRBV20-1 belonged to this group. Compared against controls, patients with multiple sclerosis displayed significantly lower normalized Chao1 diversity.

Sequenced: blood. This clonotype was sampled from a girl aged 5-17 years with multiple sclerosis. This chain links TRBV29-1 with TRBJ2-3; D ambiguous. CDR3 nucleotide sequence: TGCAGTGGCGGACGGCACACAGATACGCAGTATTGT. It codes for CSGGRHTDTQYC.